This T cell receptor (beta chain) is drawn from a study of TIL therapy for anti-PD-1-resistant metastatic lung cancer (dated by TCRdb to the early 2020s). General notes on the study: Tumors were harvested before any PD-1/PD-L1 blockade; patients then received nivolumab, and those progressing received lymphodepletion, expanded TIL infusion and IL-2. Enrolled patients had a median age of around 56 years (range about 35-85) and a median tumor PD-L1 proportion score of less than 7.5%. The cohort was composed predominantly of lung adenocarcinoma, with a few EGFR-mutant and two ALK-rearranged tumors included, and half of patients were identified as current or former smokers. Across the cohort, whole-exome sequencing showed a median non-synonymous tumor mutation burden of approximately 1.5 mutations per megabase. T cell receptor beta sequencing of tumor and peripheral blood was used to follow clonotypes across the tumor, the expanded TIL product and serial blood samples.

Remarks on this clone: Its antigen specificity is not known. Base qualities are not at hand, and no much larger clone is one base apart.

General study outcomes and caveats: The study protocol defined all tumor marker inferences as exploratory. The baseline peripheral repertoire was partially replaced by infused TIL clonotypes, which then decayed over months, and no apparent association between persistence and response was found. The cohort was highly selected, including more treatment-naive, never-smoker and oncogene-addicted patients than is typical, which limits generalizability.

Based on the germline V gene (reference sequence), the CDR1 and CDR2 sequences are MNHEY and SMNVEV. V drops 7 bases and J drops 2 bases, leaving 10 bases in between. Inclusive of the bounding cysteine and phenylalanine, the CDR3 is 13 residues long. Just the 39-base CDR3 DNA is kept, in frame starting at base 1. The time point label corresponds to: pre-treatment sample, taken before nivolumab and TIL therapy. Between late 2017 and early 2020, a dual-center phase I trial enrolled adults who had stage 4 NSCLC. The samples were drawn from an open-label, single-arm phase I trial testing tumor-infiltrating lymphocyte therapy combined with nivolumab in advanced non-small cell lung cancer. Blood mononuclear cells from EDTA tubes were separated on a Ficoll gradient and snap-frozen as pellets, and DNA was extracted from the cells using a Qiagen mini-prep kit. The immunoSEQ v3 hsTCRB kit was used to amplify TCR beta CDR3 regions from genomic DNA through bias-controlled multiplex PCR. TCR libraries were sequenced on an Illumina NextSeq 500 to 2 million to 2.5 million read pairs for survey level or 5-6 million for deep level. The paper's data handling went like this. V, D and J genes were assigned, non-productive sequences were removed, and clonality was reported by immunoSEQ Analyzer software. To compare repertoires between infused TIL and blood, productive Simpson clonality was used along with the Morisita overlap index of productive TRB rearrangements. Absolute clonotype counts in blood were estimated as lymphocyte count times CD3+ fraction times the clone's productive frequency. TCRdb's version of the immuneACCESS table is confined to in-frame rearrangements and falls short of the full clone set. An unresolved V gene accounts for under half of the shortfall where checked; the remainder is of unknown origin. The V and J calls and clone size were taken over from that table, and D and trimming were inferred from the DNA. The sample table shows tens of thousands of clones, and roughly 70% are seen once. The ten largest clones capture under 7% of the sample.

The clonotype was recovered from a person between 30 and 79 years old with non-small cell lung cancer. The chain joins TRBV27 to TRBJ2-3; the D gene cannot be named for sure. Sequenced material: blood, taken at baseline. The DNA sequence is TGTGCCAGCACCCCCGTGAACACAGATACGCAGTATTTT. The encoded protein is CASTPVNTDTQYF.